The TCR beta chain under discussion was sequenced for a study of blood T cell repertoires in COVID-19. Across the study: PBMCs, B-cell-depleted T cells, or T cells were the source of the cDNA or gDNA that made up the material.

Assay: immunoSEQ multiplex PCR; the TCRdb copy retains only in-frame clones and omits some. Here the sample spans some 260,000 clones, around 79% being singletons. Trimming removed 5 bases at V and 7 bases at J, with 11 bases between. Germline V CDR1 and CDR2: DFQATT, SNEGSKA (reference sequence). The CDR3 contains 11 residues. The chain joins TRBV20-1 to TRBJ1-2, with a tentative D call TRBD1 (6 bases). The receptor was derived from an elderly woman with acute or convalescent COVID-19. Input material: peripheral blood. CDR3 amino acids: CSASGASGYTF. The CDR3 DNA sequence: TGCAGTGCTTCAGGGGCGTCTGGCTACACCTTC.